This TCR beta chain appears in the sequencing data of a study of blood T cell repertoires in COVID-19. Study-level information: There were acute and convalescent COVID-19 samples, and they came from the United States, Italy and Spain. In each case, the material was cDNA or gDNA derived from T cells, B-cell-depleted T cells, or PBMCs.

As originally analysed: Researchers report that nucleated cell counts were estimated from reference gene primer amplification. The repertoire was sequenced with immunoSEQ multiplex PCR; TCRdb's copy has only in-frame clones and lacks some. V and J calls and clone size are copied from that table; D and trimming were computed from the DNA. Of some 260,000 clones listed, approximately 90% are singletons. The TCR sequence derives from a middle-aged woman who had recovered from COVID-19. Sequencing used peripheral blood.

The CDR3 DNA follows: TGTGCAAGTCGCGACTCCGGACTTAGCGGGACCGGGGAGCTGTTTTTT. Translation: CASRDSGLSGTGELFF. The J gene is TRBJ2-2, the V gene TRBV12-2; no DNA check was done on the table's D call, TRBD2. TRBV12-2 is labeled a pseudogene. The CDR3 contains 16 residues.